The rows below give T cell receptor beta chains drawn from one sample of a study of T cell changes during pregnancy in multiple sclerosis. Assay: immunoSEQ multiplex PCR; the TCRdb copy retains only in-frame clones and omits some. The sample lists about 27,000 clones; about 88% were seen once. Material: CD8+ T cells from peripheral blood mononuclear cells, obtained in the second trimester of pregnancy. The receptors derive from a female donor with multiple sclerosis, enrolled in a pregnancy study. Each CDR3 is given with its conserved first and last residue. The D gene is left open where the match is weak. Size is stated for part of the rows, as once, few or many counts, or as a class when the clone is expanded.

>TRBJ1-2|TRBV6-4|once|NA
CASSDSVGQPTDGYTF
TGTGCCAGCAGTGACTCGGTTGGACAGCCCACCGATGGCTACACCTTC
>TRBJ2-7|TRBV7-6|few|TRBD1
CASSLFTGGYEQYF
TGTGCCAGCAGCTTATTTACAGGGGGGTACGAGCAGTACTTC
>TRBJ2-5|TRBV6-5|NA|TRBD2
CASSYSGTSGGETQYF
TGTGCCAGCAGTTACTCCGGGACTAGCGGGGGAGAGACCCAGTACTTC
>TRBJ2-7|TRBV27|NA|TRBD2
CASSLSGGSYEQYF
TGTGCCAGCAGTTTAAGCGGGGGATCCTACGAGCAGTACTTC
>TRBJ1-6|TRBV27|NA|NA
CASSLLGRVYNSPLHF
TGTGCCAGCAGTTTATTGGGCAGAGTTTATAATTCACCCCTCCACTTT
>TRBJ1-5|TRBV4-2|NA|NA
CASSQEGSNQPQHF
TGTGCCAGCAGCCAAGAGGGCAGCAATCAGCCCCAGCATTTT
>TRBJ1-2|TRBV10-3|NA|TRBD1
CAISAGTGLYYGYTF
TGTGCCATCAGTGCCGGGACAGGGCTCTACTATGGCTACACCTTC
>TRBJ2-1|TRBV6-4|NA|TRBD2
CASSESGGANDEQFF
TGTGCCAGCAGTGAGAGCGGGGGGGCCAACGATGAGCAGTTCTTC
>TRBJ2-7|TRBV21-1|NA|NA
CASRKPPTDRGGDEQYF
TGTGCCAGCAGAAAACCCCCGACCGACAGGGGGGGGGACGAGCAGTACTTC
>TRBJ2-7|TRBV13|NA|TRBD1
CASSFRLQGYEQYF
TGTGCCAGCAGCTTTAGACTACAGGGGTACGAGCAGTACTTC
>TRBJ2-7|TRBV4-1|NA|TRBD2
CASSQDRGGSYEQYF
TGCGCCAGCAGCCAAGATCGGGGGGGCTCCTACGAGCAGTACTTC
>TRBJ2-1|TRBV18|NA|TRBD1
CASSPLGTGSYNEQFF
TGTGCCAGCTCACCCCTAGGGACAGGGTCCTACAATGAGCAGTTCTTC
>TRBJ1-2|TRBV15|NA|TRBD1
CATSSRQGAGGYTF
TGTGCCACCAGCTCCCGACAGGGGGCGGGAGGCTACACCTTC
>TRBJ2-2|TRBV7-9|NA|NA
CASSLSRGGELFF
TGTGCCAGCAGCTTATCTAGGGGCGGGGAGCTGTTTTTT
>TRBJ1-1|TRBV9|few|NA
CASSPRTGEAFF
TGTGCCAGCAGCCCCCGGACGGGAGAAGCTTTCTTT
>TRBJ1-5|TRBV19|NA|NA
CASCYATVHSNQPQHF
TGTGCCAGTTGCTACGCGACAGTGCATAGCAATCAGCCCCAGCATTTT
>TRBJ2-7|TRBV11-2|NA|NA
CASSLQGIYEQYF
TGTGCCAGCAGCTTACAGGGGATCTACGAGCAGTACTTC
>TRBJ1-2|TRBV6-5|NA|NA
CASGGVAGDGYTF
TGTGCCAGCGGAGGGGTAGCAGGAGATGGCTACACCTTC
>TRBJ2-3|TRBV9|NA|TRBD2
CASSVGRGATDTQYF
TGTGCCAGCAGCGTCGGGCGGGGGGCCACAGATACGCAGTATTTT
>TRBJ1-1|TRBV7-9|NA|NA
CASSFGDTEAFF
TGTGCCAGCAGCTTCGGGGACACTGAAGCTTTCTTT
>TRBJ2-2|TRBV2|NA|TRBD1
CASSVKGAKHGELFF
TGTGCCAGCAGTGTAAAGGGGGCGAAACACGGGGAGCTGTTTTTT
>TRBJ1-1|TRBV7-8|NA|NA
CASSSGGPEAFF
TGTGCCAGCAGCTCCGGAGGCCCTGAAGCTTTCTTT
>TRBJ2-4|TRBV10-2|NA|TRBD2
CASSLHTSGGRAKNIQYF
TGCGCCAGCAGTCTCCATACTAGCGGGGGACGAGCCAAAAACATTCAGTACTTC
>TRBJ1-5|TRBV5-5|NA|TRBD1
CASSRGTGGGPNQPQHF
TGTGCCAGCAGCCGGGGTACAGGAGGGGGCCCCAATCAGCCCCAGCATTTT
>TRBJ2-3|TRBV9|NA|TRBD1
CASNSPLGTGGEDTQYF
TGTGCCAGCAATTCCCCCTTAGGGACAGGGGGCGAGGATACGCAGTATTTT
>TRBJ2-7|TRBV27|few|TRBD1
CASSPAGGGYEQYF
TGTGCCAGCAGTCCGGCAGGGGGCGGGTACGAGCAGTACTTC
>TRBJ1-2|TRBV9|NA|TRBD1
CASSGLTGEGGGYTF
TGTGCCAGCAGCGGGTTAACAGGGGAAGGGGGCGGCTACACCTTC
>TRBJ1-3|TRBV9|NA|NA
CASSVDGGLEGNTIYF
TGTGCCAGCAGCGTAGATGGGGGCTTGGAAGGAAACACCATATATTTT
>TRBJ2-7|TRBV18|NA|NA
CASSPQGASYEQYF
TGTGCCAGCTCACCACAGGGAGCCTCCTACGAGCAGTACTTC
>TRBJ2-1|TRBV19|NA|NA
CASSNLLSSYNEQFF
TGTGCCAGTAGCAATCTACTGAGCTCCTACAATGAGCAGTTCTTC